The T cell receptor beta chain under discussion was sequenced for a study of blood T cell repertoires in COVID-19. Some clones are missing from TCRdb's copy, which holds only in-frame ones; the method was immunoSEQ multiplex PCR. The sample contains approximately 250,000 clones, approximately 80% of which appear only once. Per the germline V gene, CDR1 is SGHTA and CDR2 is FQGNSA. The V end lost 6 bases, the J end lost 7 bases, and 10 bases lay between the germline ends. CDR3 length: 13 amino acids. Either two negative PCRs, clearance, or symptom resolution qualified Cohort 3 donors as recovered. This chain links TRBV7-2 with TRBJ1-6; no reliable D call. Sequencing input: PBMCs or T cells enriched from blood (not recorded which). The TCR sequence derives from a man in his forties who had recovered from COVID-19. The CDR3 is CASRETGNSPLHF. DNA for the CDR3: TGTGCCAGCAGAGAAACGGGAAATTCACCCCTCCACTTT.